This T cell receptor beta chain derives from a study of blood T cells in healthy people across ages. A J-beta primer mix and a sample-barcoded 5' primer were used in a second PCR of about 7 to 12 cycles. TCRdb recomputed calls from the 5' RACE reads with MiXCR, one row per CDR3 protein. The sample includes about 560,000 distinct CDR3 sequences, around 27% of them seen just once. The sample holds a few counts of this clonotype. The CDR3 covers 12 residues. CDR1 and CDR2 from the germline V gene are GTSNPN and SVGIG (reference sequence). The V end lost 5 bases, the J end lost 1 base, and 8 bases lay between the germline ends. These same records also appear under a second study, on T cells of mothers and their children.

What was sequenced was blood. This chain uses TRBV30 with TRBJ2-5, with a tentative D call TRBD1 (5 bases). The source is a boy between 2 and 15 years old in good health. The CDR3 is CAWGASQETQYF. As DNA, the CDR3 is TGTGCCTGGGGGGCCTCCCAAGAGACCCAGTACTTC. Full variable domain (outside the CDR3, taken from reference TRBV30 and TRBJ2-5): SQTIHQWPATLVQPVGSPLSLECTVEGTSNPNLYWYRQAAGRGLQLLFYSVGIGQISSEVPQNLSASRPQDRQFILSSKKLLLSDSGFYLCAWGASQETQYFGPGTRLLVL.